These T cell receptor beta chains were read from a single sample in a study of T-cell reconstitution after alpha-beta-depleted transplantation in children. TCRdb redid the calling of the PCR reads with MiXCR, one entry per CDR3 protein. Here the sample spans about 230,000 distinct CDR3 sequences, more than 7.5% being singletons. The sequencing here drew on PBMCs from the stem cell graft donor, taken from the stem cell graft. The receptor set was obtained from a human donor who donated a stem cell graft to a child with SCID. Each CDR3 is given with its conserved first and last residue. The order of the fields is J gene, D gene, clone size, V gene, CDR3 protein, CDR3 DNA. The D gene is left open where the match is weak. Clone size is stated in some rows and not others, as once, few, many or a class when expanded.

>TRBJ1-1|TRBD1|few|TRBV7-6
CASSQGLVTEAFF
TGTGCCAGCTCACAGGGGTTGGTCACTGAAGCTTTCTTT
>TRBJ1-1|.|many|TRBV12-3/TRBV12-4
CASSFSRTDAMNTEAFF
TGTGCCAGCAGTTTCTCCCGGACAGATGCTATGAACACTGAAGCTTTCTTT
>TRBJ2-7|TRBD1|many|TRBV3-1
CASRLGQSYEQYF
TGTGCCAGCCGCCTGGGACAGTCCTACGAGCAGTACTTC
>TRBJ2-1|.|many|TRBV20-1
CSAIPGTYNEQFF
TGCAGTGCTATTCCGGGGACGTACAATGAGCAGTTCTTC
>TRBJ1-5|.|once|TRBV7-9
CASSLDIGNQPQHF
TGTGCCAGCAGCTTAGATATAGGCAATCAGCCCCAGCATTTT
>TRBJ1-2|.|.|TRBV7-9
CASGPDYGYTF
TGTGCCAGTGGACCCGACTATGGCTACACCTTC
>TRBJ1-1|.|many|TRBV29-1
CSVGKGGDTEAFF
TGCAGCGTTGGGAAGGGGGGGGACACTGAAGCTTTCTTT
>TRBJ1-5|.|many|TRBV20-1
CSARGGSDQPQHF
TGCAGTGCTAGAGGAGGTTCGGATCAGCCCCAGCATTTT
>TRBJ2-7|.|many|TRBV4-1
CASSQEAGPVYF
TGCGCCAGCAGCCAAGAGGCAGGGCCCGTTTACTTC
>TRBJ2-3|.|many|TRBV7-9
CASSLALLTVSTDTQYF
TGTGCCAGCAGCTTAGCCCTCCTGACTGTTAGCACAGATACGCAGTATTTT
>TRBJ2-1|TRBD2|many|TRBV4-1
CASSQGASGGDYNEQFF
TGCGCCAGCAGCCAAGGAGCTAGCGGGGGGGATTACAATGAGCAGTTCTTC
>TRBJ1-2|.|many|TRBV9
CASSATAGPHYGYTF
TGTGCCAGCAGCGCGACCGCCGGGCCCCACTATGGCTACACCTTC
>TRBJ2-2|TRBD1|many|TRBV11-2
CASSLLGQGGTGELFF
TGTGCCAGCAGCTTACTCGGACAGGGGGGCACCGGGGAGCTGTTTTTT
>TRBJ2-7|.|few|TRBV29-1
CSVGGNDEQYF
TGCAGCGTTGGGGGTAATGACGAGCAGTACTTC
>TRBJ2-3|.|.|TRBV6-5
CASSYQPAETDTQYF
TGTGCCAGCAGTTATCAGCCGGCAGAGACAGATACGCAGTATTTT
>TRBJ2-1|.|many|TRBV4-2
CASSPPSDLGPSSYNEQFF
TGTGCCAGCAGTCCTCCTAGCGACCTTGGTCCGAGCTCCTACAATGAGCAGTTCTTC
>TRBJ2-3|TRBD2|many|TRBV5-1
CASSPTSGTDTQYF
TGCGCCAGCAGCCCGACTAGCGGAACAGATACGCAGTATTTT
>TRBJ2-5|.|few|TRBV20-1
CSARDGARTKETQYF
TGCAGTGCTAGAGATGGGGCTAGGACAAAAGAGACCCAGTACTTC
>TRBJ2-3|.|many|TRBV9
CASSPYRTGRTDTQYF
TGTGCCAGCAGCCCCTATCGTACAGGGCGCACAGATACGCAGTATTTT
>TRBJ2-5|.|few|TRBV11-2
CASSPFRPETQYF
TGTGCCAGCAGCCCTTTCCGACCAGAGACCCAGTACTTC
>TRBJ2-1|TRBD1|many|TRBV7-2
CASSRDRSYNEQFF
TGTGCCAGCAGCCGGGACAGGTCCTACAATGAGCAGTTCTTC
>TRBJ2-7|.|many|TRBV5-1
CASSLGTGFGYEQYF
TGCGCCAGCAGCTTGGGAACAGGGTTTGGTTACGAGCAGTACTTC
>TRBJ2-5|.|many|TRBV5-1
CASSPTTSQETQYF
TGCGCCAGCAGCCCGACGACTAGCCAAGAGACCCAGTACTTC
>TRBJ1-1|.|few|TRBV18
CASSTQQGNTEAFF
TGTGCCAGCTCAACCCAACAGGGGAACACTGAAGCTTTCTTT
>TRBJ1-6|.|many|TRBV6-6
CASSYGDNSPLHF
TGTGCCAGCAGTTACGGAGACAATTCACCCCTCCACTTT
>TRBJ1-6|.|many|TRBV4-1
CASSQDSGGNSPLHF
TGCGCCAGCAGCCAAGATTCGGGTGGGAATTCACCCCTCCACTTT
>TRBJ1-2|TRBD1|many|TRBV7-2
CASSLTSGTGLYGYTF
TGTGCCAGCAGCTTAACATCCGGGACAGGCCTCTACGGCTACACCTTC
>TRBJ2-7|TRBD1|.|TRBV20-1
CSAPRDRGAYEQYF
TGCAGTGCTCCCCGGGACAGGGGCGCCTACGAGCAGTACTTC
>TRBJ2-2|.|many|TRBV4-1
CASSHGGPGWGAGELFF
TGCGCCAGCAGCCACGGTGGGCCAGGTTGGGGTGCCGGGGAGCTGTTTTTT
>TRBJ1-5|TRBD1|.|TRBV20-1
CSARRGRGRNQPQHF
TGCAGTGCTCGAAGGGGCAGGGGGCGAAATCAGCCCCAGCATTTT
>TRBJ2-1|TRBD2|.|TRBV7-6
CASSLGTRTSFWDEQFF
TGTGCCAGCAGCTTGGGGACGAGGACTAGTTTTTGGGATGAGCAGTTCTTC
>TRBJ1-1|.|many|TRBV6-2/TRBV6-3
CASSYSKSGSLRMNTEAFF
TGTGCCAGCAGTTACTCGAAAAGCGGGTCCCTAAGGATGAACACTGAAGCTTTCTTT
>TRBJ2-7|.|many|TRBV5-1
CASSFSAVSSYEQYF
TGCGCCAGCAGCTTTTCGGCGGTTAGCTCCTACGAGCAGTACTTC
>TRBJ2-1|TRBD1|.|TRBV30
CAWSPGQGATNEQFF
TGTGCCTGGAGCCCCGGACAGGGGGCGACCAATGAGCAGTTCTTC
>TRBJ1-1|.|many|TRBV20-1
CSARVELSTEAFF
TGCAGTGCTAGGGTTGAACTCAGCACTGAAGCTTTCTTT
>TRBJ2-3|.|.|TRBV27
CASSLRSPRGPKGTDTQYF
TGTGCCAGCAGTTTACGGTCCCCCCGGGGCCCAAAGGGTACAGATACGCAGTATTTT
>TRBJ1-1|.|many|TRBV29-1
CSVETVSEAFF
TGCAGCGTTGAAACGGTATCTGAAGCTTTCTTT
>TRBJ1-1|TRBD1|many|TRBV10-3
CAIRTTGANTEAFF
TGTGCCATCAGGACTACAGGGGCGAACACTGAAGCTTTCTTT
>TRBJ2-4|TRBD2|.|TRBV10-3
CAISESLAGGLRAKNIQYF
TGTGCCATCAGTGAGTCACTAGCGGGGGGGCTTCGGGCCAAAAACATTCAGTACTTC
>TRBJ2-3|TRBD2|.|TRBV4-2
CAIGPDVAGGPNTLFNTQYF
TGTGCCATCGGCCCCGACGTGGCGGGGGGTCCCAACACCCTCTTCAATACGCAGTATTTT
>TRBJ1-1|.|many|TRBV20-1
CSARYGGRLVGTEAFF
TGCAGTGCTAGATACGGGGGGCGATTAGTTGGGACTGAAGCTTTCTTT